The text below deals with one TCR beta chain. Its antigen is still unknown. This record belongs to a study of OX40 agonist ivuxolimab in advanced cancers. The study's findings and limits: CD8+ T cells averaged more expanded clones than CD4+.

CDR1 and CDR2 (germline): MNHEY, SVGAGI. This CDR3 region has 13 residues. With V trimmed by 6 bases and J by 6 bases, 8 bases remained unmatched. Using immunoSEQ multiplex PCR, the repertoire was profiled, and TCRdb retains in-frame clones only, with some absent. This table holds 65,000 to 90,000 clones, approximately 90% found once. This TCR was sampled from an adult with an advanced solid tumor such as melanoma, head and neck, liver or kidney cancer. This rearrangement joins TRBV6-5 to TRBJ2-7; 7 nucleotides match TRBD2. The specimen was CD4+ or CD8+ T cells sorted from blood, collected in a trial of the OX40 agonist ivuxolimab. CDR3 nucleotides: TGTGCCAGCAGCCTTCGCAGGGAGGGCGAGCAGTACTTC. Translation gives CASSLRREGEQYF.